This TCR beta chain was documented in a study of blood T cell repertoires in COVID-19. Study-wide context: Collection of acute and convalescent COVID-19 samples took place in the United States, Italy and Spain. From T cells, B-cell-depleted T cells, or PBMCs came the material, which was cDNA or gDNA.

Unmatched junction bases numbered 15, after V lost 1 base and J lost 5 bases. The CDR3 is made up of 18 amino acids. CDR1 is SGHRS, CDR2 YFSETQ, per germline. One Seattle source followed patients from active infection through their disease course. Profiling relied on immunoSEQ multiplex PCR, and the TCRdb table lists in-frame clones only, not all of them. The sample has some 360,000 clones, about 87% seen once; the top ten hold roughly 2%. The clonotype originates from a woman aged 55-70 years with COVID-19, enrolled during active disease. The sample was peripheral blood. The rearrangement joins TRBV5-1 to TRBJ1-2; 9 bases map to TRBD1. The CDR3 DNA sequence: TGCGCCAGCAGCTTGTCAAACACCCCCGGGACAGGGTTGTATGGCTACACCTTC. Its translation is CASSLSNTPGTGLYGYTF.